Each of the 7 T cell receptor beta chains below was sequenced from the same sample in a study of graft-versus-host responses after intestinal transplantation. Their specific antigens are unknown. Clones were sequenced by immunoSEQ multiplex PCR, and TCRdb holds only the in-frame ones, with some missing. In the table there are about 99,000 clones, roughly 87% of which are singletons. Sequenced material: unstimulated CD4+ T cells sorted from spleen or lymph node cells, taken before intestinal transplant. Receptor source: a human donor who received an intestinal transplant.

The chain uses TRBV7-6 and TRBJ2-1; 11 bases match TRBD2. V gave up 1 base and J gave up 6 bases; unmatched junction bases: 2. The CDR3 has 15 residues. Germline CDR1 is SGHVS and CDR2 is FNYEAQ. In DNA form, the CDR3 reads TGTGCCAGCAGCTTAGTAGCGGGGGGGCGCAATGAGCAGTTCTTC. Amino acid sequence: CASSLVAGGRNEQFF.

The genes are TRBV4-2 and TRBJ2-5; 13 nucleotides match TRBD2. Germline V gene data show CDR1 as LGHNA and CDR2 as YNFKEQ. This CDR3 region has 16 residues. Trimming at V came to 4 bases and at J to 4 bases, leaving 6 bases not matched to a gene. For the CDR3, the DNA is TGTGCCAGCAGCCCCGGACTAGCGGGGGCCCCAGAGACCCAGTACTTC. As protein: CASSPGLAGAPETQYF.

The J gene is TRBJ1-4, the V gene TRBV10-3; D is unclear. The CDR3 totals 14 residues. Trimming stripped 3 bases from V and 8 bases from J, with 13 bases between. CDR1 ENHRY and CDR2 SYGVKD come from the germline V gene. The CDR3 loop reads CAISEGFEGEKLFF. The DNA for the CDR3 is TGTGCCATCAGTGAAGGTTTTGAGGGAGAAAAACTGTTTTTT.

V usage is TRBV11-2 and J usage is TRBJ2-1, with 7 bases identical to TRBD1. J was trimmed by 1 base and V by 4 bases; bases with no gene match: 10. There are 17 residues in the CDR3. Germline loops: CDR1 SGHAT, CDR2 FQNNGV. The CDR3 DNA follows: TGTGCCAGCAGCTCGGCCCGGGACAGCTTTTCCTACAATGAGCAGTTCTTC. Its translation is CASSSARDSFSYNEQFF.

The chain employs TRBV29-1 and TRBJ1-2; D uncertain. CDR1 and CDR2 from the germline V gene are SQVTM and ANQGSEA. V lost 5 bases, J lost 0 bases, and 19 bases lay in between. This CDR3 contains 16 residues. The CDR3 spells CSVSPVQSLANYGYTF. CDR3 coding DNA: TGCAGCGTTTCGCCGGTACAGAGTCTAGCTAACTATGGCTACACCTTC.

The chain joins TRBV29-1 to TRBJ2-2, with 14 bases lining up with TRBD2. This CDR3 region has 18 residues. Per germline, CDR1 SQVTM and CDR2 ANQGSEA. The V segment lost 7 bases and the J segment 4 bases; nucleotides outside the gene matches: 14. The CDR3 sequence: CSAKRLAGGPGGTGELFF. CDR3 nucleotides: TGCAGCGCGAAAAGACTAGCGGGAGGGCCTGGGGGCACCGGGGAGCTGTTTTTT.

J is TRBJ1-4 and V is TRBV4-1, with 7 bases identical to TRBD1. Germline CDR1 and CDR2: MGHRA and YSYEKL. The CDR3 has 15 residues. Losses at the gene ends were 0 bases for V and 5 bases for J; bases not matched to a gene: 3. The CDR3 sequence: CASSQEGQTNEKLFF. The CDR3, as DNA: TGCGCCAGCAGCCAAGAGGGACAGACAAATGAAAAACTGTTTTTT.